This T cell receptor (beta chain) stems from a study of OX40 agonist ivuxolimab in advanced cancers. Study summary: Patients were dosed intravenously with ivuxolimab at 0.01 to 10 mg/kg every 2 weeks. Of the patients, three showed partial responses, one with hepatocellular carcinoma and two with cutaneous melanoma.

The cohort excluded patients with autoimmune disease history or systemic immunosuppression. Worth noting for this clone: The antigen is not known.

The study's findings and limits: Mean expanded clone counts were higher in CD8+ than CD4+ T cells.

Clones were read by immunoSEQ multiplex PCR, and TCRdb kept only the in-frame ones, dropping some. The table lists 78,000 or so clones, 80% to 95% of them singletons. The TCR sequence derives from an adult with an advanced solid tumor such as melanoma, head and neck, liver or kidney cancer. The source material was CD4+ or CD8+ T cells sorted from blood, sampled in a trial of the OX40 agonist ivuxolimab.

The CDR3: CASSSGLQRVTGELFF. DNA for the CDR3: TGTGCCAGCAGCTCCGGACTACAGAGAGTCACCGGGGAGCTGTTTTTT. The rearrangement links TRBV11-2 to TRBJ2-2; D may be TRBD2 (6 bases). CDR3 length: 16 residues. Looked up from germline, CDR1 is SGHAT and CDR2 is FQNNGV. The V end was cut by 4 bases, the J end by 4 bases, with 16 bases between.